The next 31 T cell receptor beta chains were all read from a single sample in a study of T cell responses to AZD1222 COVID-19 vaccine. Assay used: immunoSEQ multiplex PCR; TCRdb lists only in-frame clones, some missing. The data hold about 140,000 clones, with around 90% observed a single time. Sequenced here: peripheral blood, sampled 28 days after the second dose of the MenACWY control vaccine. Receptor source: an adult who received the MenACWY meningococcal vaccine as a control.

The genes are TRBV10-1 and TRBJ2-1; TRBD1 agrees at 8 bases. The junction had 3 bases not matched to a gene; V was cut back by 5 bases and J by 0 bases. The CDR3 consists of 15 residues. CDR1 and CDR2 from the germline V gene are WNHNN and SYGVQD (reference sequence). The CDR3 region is CASSPGQGSYNEQFF. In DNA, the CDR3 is TGCGCCAGCAGTCCAGGACAGGGCTCCTACAATGAGCAGTTCTTC.

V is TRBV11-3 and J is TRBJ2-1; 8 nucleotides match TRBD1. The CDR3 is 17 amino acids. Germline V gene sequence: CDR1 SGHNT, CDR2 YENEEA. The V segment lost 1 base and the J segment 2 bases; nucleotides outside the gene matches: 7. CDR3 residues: CASSLGEGTGAYNEQFF. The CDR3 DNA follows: TGTGCCAGCAGCTTAGGAGAGGGGACAGGTGCCTACAATGAGCAGTTCTTC.

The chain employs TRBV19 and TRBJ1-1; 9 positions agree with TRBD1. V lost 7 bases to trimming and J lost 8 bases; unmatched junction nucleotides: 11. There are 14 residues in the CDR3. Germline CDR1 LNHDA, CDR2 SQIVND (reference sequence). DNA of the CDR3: TGTGCCAGTACCCCGGGGGACAGGGCTGTAGAAGCTTTCTTT. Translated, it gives CASTPGDRAVEAFF.

CDR3 bases: TGTGCCAGCAGCTTGCAGGGGGGACCGAACATTCAGTACTTC. Its protein is CASSLQGGPNIQYF. The chain couples TRBV7-9 to TRBJ2-4, with D possibly TRBD1 on 7 matching bases. The CDR3 length is 14 residues. Trimming removed 3 bases from V and 7 bases from J, with 13 bases in between. Germline assignment: CDR1 SEHNR and CDR2 FQNEAQ (reference sequence).

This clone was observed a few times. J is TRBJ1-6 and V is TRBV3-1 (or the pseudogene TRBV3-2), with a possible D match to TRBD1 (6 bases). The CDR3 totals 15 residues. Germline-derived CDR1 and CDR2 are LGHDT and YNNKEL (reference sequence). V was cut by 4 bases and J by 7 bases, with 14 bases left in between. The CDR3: CASSLTDSFNSPLHF. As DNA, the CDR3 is TGTGCCAGCAGCCTCACGGACAGCTTCAATTCACCCCTCCACTTT.

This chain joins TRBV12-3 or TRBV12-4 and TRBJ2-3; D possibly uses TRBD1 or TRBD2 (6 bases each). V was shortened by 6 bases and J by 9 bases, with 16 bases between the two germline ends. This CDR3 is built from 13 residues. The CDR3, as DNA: TGTGCCAGCAGACCGGGAGCAGGGGCAACGCAGTATTTT. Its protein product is CASRPGAGATQYF.

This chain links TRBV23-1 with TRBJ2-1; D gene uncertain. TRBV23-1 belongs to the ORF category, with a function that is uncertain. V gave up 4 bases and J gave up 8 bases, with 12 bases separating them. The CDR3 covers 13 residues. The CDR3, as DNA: TGCGCCAGCAGTCCCCCTATTGGCCATGAGCAGTTCTTC. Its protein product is CASSPPIGHEQFF.

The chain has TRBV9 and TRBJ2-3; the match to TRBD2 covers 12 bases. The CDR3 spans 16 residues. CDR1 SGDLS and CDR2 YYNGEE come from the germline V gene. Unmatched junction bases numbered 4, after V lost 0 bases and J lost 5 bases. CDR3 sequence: CASSVAGLAGVDTQYF. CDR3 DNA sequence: TGTGCCAGCAGCGTAGCGGGACTAGCGGGTGTAGATACGCAGTATTTT.

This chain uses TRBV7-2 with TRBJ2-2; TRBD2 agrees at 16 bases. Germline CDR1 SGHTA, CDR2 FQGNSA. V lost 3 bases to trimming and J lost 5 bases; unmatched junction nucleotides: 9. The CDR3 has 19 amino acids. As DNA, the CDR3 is TGTGCCAGCAGCTTTGGGACTAGCGGGAGGGCCGGGAGAACCGGGGAGCTGTTTTTT. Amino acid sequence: CASSFGTSGRAGRTGELFF.

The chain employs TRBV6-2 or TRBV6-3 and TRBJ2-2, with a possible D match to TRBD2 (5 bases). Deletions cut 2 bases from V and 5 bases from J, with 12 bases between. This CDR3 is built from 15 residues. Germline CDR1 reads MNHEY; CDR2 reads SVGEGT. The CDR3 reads CASSYVRGITGELFF. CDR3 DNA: TGTGCCAGCAGTTACGTTCGGGGTATAACCGGGGAGCTGTTTTTT.

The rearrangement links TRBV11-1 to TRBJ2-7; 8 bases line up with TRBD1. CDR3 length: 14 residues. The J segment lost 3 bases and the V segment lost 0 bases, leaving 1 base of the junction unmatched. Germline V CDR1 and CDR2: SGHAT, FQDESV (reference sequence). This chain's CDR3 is CASSLAGQGYEQYF. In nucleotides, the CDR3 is TGTGCCAGCAGCTTAGCCGGACAGGGCTACGAGCAGTACTTC. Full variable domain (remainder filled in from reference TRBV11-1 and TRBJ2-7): EAEVAQSPRYKITEKSQAVAFWCDPISGHATLYWYRQILGQGPELLVQFQDESVVDDSQLPKDRFSAERLKGVDSTLKIQPAELGDSAMYLCASSLAGQGYEQYFGPGTRLTVT.

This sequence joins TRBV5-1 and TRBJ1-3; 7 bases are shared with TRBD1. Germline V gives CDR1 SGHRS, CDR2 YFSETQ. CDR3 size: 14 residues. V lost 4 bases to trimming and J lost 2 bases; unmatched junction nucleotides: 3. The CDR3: CASSLGQAGNTIYF. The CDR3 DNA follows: TGCGCCAGCAGCCTCGGACAGGCTGGAAACACCATATATTTT.

In DNA, the CDR3 is TGTGCCAGCAGTTACTTCCAGCGGGACGCCAGGGGGACGCAGTATTTT. Translated: CASSYFQRDARGTQYF. V usage is TRBV6-2 or TRBV6-3 and J usage is TRBJ2-3; D could derive from TRBD1 or TRBD2 (7 bases each). CDR1 MNHEY and CDR2 SVGEGT come from the germline V gene. The CDR3 length is 16 residues. The V and J ends lost 1 base and 9 bases respectively, with 20 bases between them.

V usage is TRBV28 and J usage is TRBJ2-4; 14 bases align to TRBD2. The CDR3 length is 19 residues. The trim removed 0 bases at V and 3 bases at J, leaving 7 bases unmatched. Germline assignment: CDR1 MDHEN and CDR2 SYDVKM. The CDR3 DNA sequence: TGTGCCAGCAGTTTATGGACTAGCGGGAGGGCGGGGCTCAAAAACATTCAGTACTTC. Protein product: CASSLWTSGRAGLKNIQYF.

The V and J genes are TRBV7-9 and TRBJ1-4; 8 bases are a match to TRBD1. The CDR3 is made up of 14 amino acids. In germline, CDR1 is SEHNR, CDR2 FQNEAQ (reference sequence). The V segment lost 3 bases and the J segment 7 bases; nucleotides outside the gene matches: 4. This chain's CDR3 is CASSFPGGGEKLFF. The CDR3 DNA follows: TGTGCCAGCAGCTTTCCAGGGGGCGGTGAAAAACTGTTTTTT.

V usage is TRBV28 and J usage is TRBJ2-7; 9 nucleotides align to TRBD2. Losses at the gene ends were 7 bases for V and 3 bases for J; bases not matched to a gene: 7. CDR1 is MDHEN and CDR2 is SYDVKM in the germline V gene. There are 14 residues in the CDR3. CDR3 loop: CASIGSGSNYEQYF. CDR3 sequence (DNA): TGTGCCAGCATTGGTAGCGGGAGTAACTACGAGCAGTACTTC.

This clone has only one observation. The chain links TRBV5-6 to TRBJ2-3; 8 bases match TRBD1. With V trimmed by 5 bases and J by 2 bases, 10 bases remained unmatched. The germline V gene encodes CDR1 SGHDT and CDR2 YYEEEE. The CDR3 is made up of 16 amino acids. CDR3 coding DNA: TGTGCCAGCAGACGTACCGGGACAGGAGCCACAGATACGCAGTATTTT. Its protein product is CASRRTGTGATDTQYF.

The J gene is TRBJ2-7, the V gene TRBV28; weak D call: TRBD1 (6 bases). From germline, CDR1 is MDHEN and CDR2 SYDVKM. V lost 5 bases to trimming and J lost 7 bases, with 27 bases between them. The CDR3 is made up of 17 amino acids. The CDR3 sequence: CASSTHSGQGNNLEQYF. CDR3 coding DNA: TGTGCCAGCAGTACCCACTCCGGGCAGGGGAATAATTTAGAGCAGTACTTC. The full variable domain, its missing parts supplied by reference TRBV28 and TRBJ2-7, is DVKVTQSSRYLVKRTGEKVFLECVQDMDHENMFWYRQDPGLGLRLIYFSYDVKMKEKGDIPEGYSVSREKKERFSLILESASTNQTSMYLCASSTHSGQGNNLEQYFGPGTRLTVT.

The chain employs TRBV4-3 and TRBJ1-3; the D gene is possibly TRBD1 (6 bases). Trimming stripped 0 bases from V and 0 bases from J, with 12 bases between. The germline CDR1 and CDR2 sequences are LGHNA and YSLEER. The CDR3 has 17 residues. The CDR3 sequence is CASSQDPGARSGNTIYF. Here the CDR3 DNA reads TGCGCCAGCAGCCAAGACCCAGGGGCCCGCTCTGGAAACACCATATATTTT.

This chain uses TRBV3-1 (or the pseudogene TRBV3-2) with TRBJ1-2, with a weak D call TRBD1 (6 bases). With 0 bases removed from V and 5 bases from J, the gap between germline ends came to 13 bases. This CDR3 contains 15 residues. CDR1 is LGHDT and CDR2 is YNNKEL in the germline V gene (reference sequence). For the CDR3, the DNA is TGTGCCAGCAGCCAAGAACCGGACAGTGTTTATGGCTACACCTTC. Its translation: CASSQEPDSVYGYTF.

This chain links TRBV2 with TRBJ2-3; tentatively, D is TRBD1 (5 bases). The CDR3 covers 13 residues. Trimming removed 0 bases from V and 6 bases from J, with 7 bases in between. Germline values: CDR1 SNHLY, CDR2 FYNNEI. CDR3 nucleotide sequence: TGTGCCAGCAGTGAAGCCCGACAGGATACGCAGTATTTT. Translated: CASSEARQDTQYF.

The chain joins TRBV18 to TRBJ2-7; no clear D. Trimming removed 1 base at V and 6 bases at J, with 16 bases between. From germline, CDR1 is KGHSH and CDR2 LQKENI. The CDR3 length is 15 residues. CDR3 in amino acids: CASSPRLSDPSEQYF. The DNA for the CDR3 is TGTGCCAGCTCACCACGTCTCTCGGATCCCAGCGAGCAGTACTTC.

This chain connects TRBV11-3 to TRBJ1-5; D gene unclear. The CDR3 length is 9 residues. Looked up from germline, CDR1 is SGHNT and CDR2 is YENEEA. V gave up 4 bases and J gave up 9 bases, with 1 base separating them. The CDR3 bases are TGTGCCAGCAGCTGGCCCCAGCATTTT. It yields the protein CASSWPQHF.

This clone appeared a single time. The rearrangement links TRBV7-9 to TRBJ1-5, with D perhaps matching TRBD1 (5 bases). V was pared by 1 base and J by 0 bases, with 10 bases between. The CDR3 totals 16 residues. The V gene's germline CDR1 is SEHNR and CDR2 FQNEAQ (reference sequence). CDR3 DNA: TGTGCCAGCAGCTTAGGGGGGGGAGTTAGCAATCAGCCCCAGCATTTT. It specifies CASSLGGGVSNQPQHF.

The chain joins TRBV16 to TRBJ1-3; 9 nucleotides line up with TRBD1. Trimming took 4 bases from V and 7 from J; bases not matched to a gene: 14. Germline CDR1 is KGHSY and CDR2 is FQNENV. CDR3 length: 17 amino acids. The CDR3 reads CASSRPPGQGNVNTIYF. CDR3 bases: TGTGCCAGCAGCCGTCCTCCGGGACAGGGAAACGTGAACACCATATATTTT.

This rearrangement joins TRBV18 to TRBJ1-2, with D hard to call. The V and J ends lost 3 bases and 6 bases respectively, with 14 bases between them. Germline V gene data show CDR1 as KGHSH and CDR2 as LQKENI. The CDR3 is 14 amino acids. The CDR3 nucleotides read TGTGCCAGCTCACCGCTGATCCCCGCGGATGGCTACACCTTC. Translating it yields CASSPLIPADGYTF.

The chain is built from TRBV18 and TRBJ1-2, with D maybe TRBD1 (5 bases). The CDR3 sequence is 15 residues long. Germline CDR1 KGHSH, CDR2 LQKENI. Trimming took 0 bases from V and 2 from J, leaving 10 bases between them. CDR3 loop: CASSPPGAANYGYTF. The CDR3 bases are TGTGCCAGCTCACCACCAGGGGCGGCCAACTATGGCTACACCTTC. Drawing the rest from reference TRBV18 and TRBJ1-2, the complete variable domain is NAGVMQNPRHLVRRRGQEARLRCSPMKGHSHVYWYRQLPEEGLKFMVYLQKENIIDESGMPKERFSAEFPKEGPSILRIQQVVRGDSAAYFCASSPPGAANYGYTFGSGTRLTVV.

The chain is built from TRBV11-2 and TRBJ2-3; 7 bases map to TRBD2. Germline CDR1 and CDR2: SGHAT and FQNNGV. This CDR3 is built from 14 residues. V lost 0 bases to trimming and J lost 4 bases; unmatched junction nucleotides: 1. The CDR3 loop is CASSLDSGPDTQYF. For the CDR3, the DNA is TGTGCCAGCAGCTTAGATAGCGGGCCAGATACGCAGTATTTT.

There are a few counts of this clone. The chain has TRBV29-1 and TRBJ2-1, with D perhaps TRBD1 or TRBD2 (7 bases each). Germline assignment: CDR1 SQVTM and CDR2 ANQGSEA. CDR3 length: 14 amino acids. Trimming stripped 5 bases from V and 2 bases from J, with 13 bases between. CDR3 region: CSVQGGDTYNEQFF. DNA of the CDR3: TGCAGCGTTCAGGGGGGGGATACCTACAATGAGCAGTTCTTC.

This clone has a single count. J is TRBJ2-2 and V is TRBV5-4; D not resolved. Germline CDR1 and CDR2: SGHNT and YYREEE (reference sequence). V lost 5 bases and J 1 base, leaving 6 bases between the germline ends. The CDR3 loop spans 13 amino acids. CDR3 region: CASSWGNTGELFF. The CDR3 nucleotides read TGTGCCAGCAGTTGGGGGAACACCGGGGAGCTGTTTTTT.

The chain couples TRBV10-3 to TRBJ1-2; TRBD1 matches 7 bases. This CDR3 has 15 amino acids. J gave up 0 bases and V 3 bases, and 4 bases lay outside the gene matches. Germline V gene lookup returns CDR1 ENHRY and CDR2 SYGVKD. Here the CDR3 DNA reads TGTGCCATCAGTGAACGGACAGGAACTAACTATGGCTACACCTTC. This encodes CAISERTGTNYGYTF.